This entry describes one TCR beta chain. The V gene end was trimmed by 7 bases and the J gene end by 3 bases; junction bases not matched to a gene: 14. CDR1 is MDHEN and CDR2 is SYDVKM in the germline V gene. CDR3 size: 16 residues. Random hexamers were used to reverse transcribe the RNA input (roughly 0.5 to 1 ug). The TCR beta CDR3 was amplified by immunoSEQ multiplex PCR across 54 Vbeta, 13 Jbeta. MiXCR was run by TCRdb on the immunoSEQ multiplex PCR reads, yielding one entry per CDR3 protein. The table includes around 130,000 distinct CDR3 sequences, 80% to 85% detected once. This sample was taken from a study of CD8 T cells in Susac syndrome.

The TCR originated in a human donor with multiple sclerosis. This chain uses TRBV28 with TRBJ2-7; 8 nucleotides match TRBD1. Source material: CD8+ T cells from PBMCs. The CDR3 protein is CASTPTLTGVLYEQYF. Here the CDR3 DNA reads TGTGCCAGCACTCCGACCCTGACAGGGGTACTCTACGAGCAGTACTTC.